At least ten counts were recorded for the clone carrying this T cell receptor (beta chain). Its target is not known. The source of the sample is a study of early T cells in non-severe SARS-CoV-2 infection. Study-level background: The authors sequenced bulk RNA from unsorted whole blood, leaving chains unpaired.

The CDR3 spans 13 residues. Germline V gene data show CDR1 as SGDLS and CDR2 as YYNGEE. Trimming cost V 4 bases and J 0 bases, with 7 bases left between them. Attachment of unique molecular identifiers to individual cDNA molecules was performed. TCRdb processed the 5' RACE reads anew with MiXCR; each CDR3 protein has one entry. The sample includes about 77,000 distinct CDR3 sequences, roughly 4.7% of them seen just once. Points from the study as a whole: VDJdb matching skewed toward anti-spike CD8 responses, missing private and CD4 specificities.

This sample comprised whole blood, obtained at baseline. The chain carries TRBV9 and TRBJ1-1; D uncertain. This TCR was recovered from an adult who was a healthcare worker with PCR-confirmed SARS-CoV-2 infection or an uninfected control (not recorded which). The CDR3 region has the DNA TGTGCCAGCAGCTCGCTCCTGAACACTGAAGCTTTCTTT. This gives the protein CASSSLLNTEAFF.